Presented here are 2 T cell receptor beta chains from one specimen sequenced in a study of T cell responses to AZD1222 COVID-19 vaccine. Libraries were prepared by immunoSEQ multiplex PCR; TCRdb keeps only in-frame clonotypes and omits some of them. The data show about 110,000 clones, around 93% seen once. The sample here was peripheral blood, taken 28 days after the second AZD1222 dose. Receptors were obtained from an adult who received the AZD1222 COVID-19 vaccine.

This chain uses TRBV6-5 with TRBJ2-7; possibly TRBD2 for D (6 bases). In germline, CDR1 is MNHEY, CDR2 SVGAGI. This CDR3 region has 15 residues. The V end was cut by 2 bases, the J end by 2 bases, with 13 bases between. The CDR3 spells CASSYDRRGPYEQYF. CDR3 sequence (DNA): TGTGCCAGCAGTTACGATCGGCGGGGTCCCTACGAGCAGTACTTC.

The count of this clone is one. The chain combines TRBV10-3 with TRBJ1-5; D gene ambiguous. In germline, CDR1 is ENHRY, CDR2 SYGVKD. The CDR3 contains 14 residues. V lost 1 base and J lost 0, with 4 bases in between. CDR3 sequence: CAISELYSNQPQHF. DNA for the CDR3: TGTGCCATCAGTGAGTTGTATAGCAATCAGCCCCAGCATTTT.